This TCR beta chain derives from a study of blood T cell repertoires in COVID-19. For the study at large: PBMCs, B-cell-depleted T cells, or T cells were the source of the cDNA or gDNA that made up the material.

Produced via immunoSEQ multiplex PCR; TCRdb's table is partial and in-frame only. Of approximately 150,000 clones listed, around 86% are singletons. Looked up from germline, CDR1 is SGDLS and CDR2 is YYNGEE. V was pared by 0 bases and J by 0 bases, with 6 bases of the junction left unmatched. The CDR3 is 17 amino acids. The chain links TRBV9 to TRBJ2-3; 8 bases line up with TRBD2. The sequencing input was peripheral blood. The TCR was taken from a man in his sixties or seventies who had recovered from COVID-19. The CDR3 protein is CASSVEAGALSTDTQYF. DNA for the CDR3: TGTGCCAGCAGCGTAGAAGCGGGAGCGCTAAGCACAGATACGCAGTATTTT.